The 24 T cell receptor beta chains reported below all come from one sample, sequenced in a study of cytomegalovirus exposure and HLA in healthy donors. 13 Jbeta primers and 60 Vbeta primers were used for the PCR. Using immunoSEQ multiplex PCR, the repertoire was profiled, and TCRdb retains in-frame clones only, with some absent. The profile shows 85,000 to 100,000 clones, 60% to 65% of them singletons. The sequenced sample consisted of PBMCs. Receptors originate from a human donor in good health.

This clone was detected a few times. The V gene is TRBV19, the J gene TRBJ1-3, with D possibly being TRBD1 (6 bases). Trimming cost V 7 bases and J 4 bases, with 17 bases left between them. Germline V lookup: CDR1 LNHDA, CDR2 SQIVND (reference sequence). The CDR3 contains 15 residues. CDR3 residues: CASIGLQGSGNTIYF. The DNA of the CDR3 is TGTGCCAGTATTGGGCTACAGGGATCCGGAAACACCATATATTTT.

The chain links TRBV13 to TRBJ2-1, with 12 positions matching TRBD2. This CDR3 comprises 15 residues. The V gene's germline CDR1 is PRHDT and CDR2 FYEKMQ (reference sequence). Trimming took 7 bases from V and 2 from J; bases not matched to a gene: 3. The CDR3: CASTGLAGTYNEQFF. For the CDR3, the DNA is TGTGCCAGCACCGGACTAGCGGGGACCTACAATGAGCAGTTCTTC.

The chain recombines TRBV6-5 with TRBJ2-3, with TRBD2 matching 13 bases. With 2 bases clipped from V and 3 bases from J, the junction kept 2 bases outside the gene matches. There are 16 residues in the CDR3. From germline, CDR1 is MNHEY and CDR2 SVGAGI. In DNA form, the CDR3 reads TGTGCCAGCAGTTACCCGGGACTAGCGGGGACAGATACGCAGTATTTT. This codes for CASSYPGLAGTDTQYF.

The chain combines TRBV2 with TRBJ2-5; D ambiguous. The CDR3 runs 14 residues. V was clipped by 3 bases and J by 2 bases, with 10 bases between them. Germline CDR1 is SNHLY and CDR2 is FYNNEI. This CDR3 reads CASSEVTYQETQYF. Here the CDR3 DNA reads TGTGCCAGCAGTGAGGTCACCTATCAAGAGACCCAGTACTTC.

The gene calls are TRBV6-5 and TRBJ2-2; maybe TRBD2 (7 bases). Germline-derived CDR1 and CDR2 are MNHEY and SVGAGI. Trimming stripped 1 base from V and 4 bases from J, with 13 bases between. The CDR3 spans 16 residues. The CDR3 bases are TGTGCCAGCAGTTACTACGGGGGGCAGGGCACCGGGGAGCTGTTTTTT. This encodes CASSYYGGQGTGELFF.

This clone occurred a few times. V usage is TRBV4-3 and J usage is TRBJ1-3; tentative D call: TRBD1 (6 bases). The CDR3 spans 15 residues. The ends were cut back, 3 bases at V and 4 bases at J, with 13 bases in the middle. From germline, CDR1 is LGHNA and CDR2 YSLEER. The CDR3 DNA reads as TGCGCCAGCAGCCAGGGGACAACCTCAGGAAACACCATATATTTT. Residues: CASSQGTTSGNTIYF.

CDR3 coding DNA: TGTGCCAGCAGCTTTCGGGGGGGGGCCGGTGGGGAGACCCAGTACTTC. Protein sequence: CASSFRGGAGGETQYF. V gene TRBV5-4 combines with J gene TRBJ2-5; 8 positions match TRBD2. Germline lookup yields CDR1 SGHNT and CDR2 YYREEE (reference sequence). This CDR3 is built from 16 residues. V was pared by 2 bases and J by 5 bases, with 11 bases of the junction left unmatched.

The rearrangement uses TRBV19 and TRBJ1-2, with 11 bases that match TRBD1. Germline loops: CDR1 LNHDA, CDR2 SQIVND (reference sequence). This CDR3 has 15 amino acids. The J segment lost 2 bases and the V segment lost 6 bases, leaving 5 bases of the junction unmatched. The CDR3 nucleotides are TGTGCCAGTAGCCGGGACAGGGGGGGAAACTATGGCTACACCTTC. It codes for CASSRDRGGNYGYTF.

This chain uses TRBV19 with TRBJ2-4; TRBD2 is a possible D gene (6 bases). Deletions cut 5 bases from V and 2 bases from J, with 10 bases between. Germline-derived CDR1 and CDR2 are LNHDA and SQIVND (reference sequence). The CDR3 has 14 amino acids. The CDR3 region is CASSGGSSKNIQYF. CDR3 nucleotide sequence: TGTGCCAGTAGTGGAGGGTCATCCAAAAACATTCAGTACTTC.

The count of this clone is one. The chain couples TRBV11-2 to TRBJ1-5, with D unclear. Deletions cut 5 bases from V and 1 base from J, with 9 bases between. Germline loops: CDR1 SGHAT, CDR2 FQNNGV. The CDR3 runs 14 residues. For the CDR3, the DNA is TGTGCCAGCAGCGTCGGTTTAAGCAATCAGCCCCAGCATTTT. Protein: CASSVGLSNQPQHF.

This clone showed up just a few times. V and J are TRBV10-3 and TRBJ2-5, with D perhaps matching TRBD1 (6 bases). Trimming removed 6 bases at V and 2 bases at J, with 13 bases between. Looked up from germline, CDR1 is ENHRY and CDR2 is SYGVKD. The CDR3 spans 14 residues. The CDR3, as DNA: TGTGCCATCAGCCCCACGACAGGTCAAGAGACCCAGTACTTC. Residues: CAISPTTGQETQYF.

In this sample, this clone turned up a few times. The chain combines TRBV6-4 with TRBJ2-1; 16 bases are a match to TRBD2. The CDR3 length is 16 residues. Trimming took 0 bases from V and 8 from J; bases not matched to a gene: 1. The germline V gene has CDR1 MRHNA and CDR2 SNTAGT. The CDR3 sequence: CASSDSGLAGGHEQFF. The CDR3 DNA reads TGTGCCAGCAGTGACTCGGGACTAGCGGGGGGGCATGAGCAGTTCTTC.

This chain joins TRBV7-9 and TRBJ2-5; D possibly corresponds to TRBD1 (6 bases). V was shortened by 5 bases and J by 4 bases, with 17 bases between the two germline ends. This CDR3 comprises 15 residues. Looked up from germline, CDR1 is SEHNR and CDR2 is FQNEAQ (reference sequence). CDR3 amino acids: CASSTRQVPPETQYF. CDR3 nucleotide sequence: TGTGCCAGCAGCACCCGACAGGTTCCCCCAGAGACCCAGTACTTC.

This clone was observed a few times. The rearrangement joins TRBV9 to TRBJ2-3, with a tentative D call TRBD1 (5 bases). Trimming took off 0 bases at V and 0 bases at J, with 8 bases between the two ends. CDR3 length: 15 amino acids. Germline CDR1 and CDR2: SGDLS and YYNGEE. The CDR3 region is CASSVDWGSTDTQYF. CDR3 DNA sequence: TGTGCCAGCAGCGTAGATTGGGGCAGCACAGATACGCAGTATTTT.

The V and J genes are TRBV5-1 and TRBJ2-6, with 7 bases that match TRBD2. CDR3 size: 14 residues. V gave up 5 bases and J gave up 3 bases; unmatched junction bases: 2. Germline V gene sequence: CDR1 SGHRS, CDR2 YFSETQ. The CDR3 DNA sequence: TGCGCCAGCAGACGGGACTATGGGGCCAACGTCCTGACTTTC. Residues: CASRRDYGANVLTF.

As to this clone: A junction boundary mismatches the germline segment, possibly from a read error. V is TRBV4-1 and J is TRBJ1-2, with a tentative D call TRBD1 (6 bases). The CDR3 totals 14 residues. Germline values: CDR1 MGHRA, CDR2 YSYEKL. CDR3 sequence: CASSPGGANYGHTF. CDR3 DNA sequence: TGCGCCAGCAGCCCGGGGGGCGCGAATTATGGCCACACCTTC.

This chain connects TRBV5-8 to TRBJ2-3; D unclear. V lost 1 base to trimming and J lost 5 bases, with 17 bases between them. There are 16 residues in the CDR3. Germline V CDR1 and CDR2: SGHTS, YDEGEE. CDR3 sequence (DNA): TGTGCCAGCAGCTTGAGGCAGGCTTCACAAGGAGATACGCAGTATTTT. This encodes CASSLRQASQGDTQYF.

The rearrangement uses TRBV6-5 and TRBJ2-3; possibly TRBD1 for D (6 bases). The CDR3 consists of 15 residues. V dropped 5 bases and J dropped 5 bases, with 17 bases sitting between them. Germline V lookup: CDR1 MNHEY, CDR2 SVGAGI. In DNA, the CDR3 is TGTGCCAGCAGTCTGAAGGGGGTGTTATTAGATACGCAGTATTTT. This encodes CASSLKGVLLDTQYF.

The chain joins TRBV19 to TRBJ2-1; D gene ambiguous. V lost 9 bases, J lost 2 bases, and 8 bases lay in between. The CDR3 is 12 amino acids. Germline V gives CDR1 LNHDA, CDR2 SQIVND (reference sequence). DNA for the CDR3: TGTGCCAGCAGCCGGGCCTACAATGAGCAGTTCTTC. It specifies CASSRAYNEQFF.

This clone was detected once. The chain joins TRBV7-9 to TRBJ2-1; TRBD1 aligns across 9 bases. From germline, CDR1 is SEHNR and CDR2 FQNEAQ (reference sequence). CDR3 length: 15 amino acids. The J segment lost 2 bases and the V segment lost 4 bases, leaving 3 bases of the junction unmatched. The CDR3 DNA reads TGTGCCAGCAGCTCCAGGACAGGGGCCTACAATGAGCAGTTCTTC. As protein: CASSSRTGAYNEQFF. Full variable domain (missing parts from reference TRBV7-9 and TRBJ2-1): DTGVSQNPRHKITKRGQNVTFRCDPISEHNRLYWYRQTLGQGPEFLTYFQNEAQLEKSRLLSDRFSAERPKGSFSTLEIQRTEQGDSAMYLCASSSRTGAYNEQFFGPGTRLTVL.

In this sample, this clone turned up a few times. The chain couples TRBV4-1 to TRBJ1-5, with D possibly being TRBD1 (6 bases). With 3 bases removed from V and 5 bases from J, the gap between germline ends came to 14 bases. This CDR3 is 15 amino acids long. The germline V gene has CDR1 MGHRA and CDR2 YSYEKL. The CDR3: CASSHDYRVDQPQHF. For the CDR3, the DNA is TGCGCCAGCAGCCATGACTACAGGGTTGATCAGCCCCAGCATTTT.

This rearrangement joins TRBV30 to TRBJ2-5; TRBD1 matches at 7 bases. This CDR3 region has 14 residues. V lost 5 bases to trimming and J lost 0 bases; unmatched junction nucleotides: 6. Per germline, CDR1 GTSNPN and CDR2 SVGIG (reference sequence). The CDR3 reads CAWGTEGYQETQYF. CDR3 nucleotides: TGTGCCTGGGGGACAGAGGGGTACCAAGAGACCCAGTACTTC.

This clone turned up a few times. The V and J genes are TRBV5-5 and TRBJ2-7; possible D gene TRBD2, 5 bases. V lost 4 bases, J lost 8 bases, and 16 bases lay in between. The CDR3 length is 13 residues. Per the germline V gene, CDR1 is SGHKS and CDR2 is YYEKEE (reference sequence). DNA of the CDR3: TGTGCCAGCAGCGCAGGACTCTTGGATAAGCAGTACTTC. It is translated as CASSAGLLDKQYF.

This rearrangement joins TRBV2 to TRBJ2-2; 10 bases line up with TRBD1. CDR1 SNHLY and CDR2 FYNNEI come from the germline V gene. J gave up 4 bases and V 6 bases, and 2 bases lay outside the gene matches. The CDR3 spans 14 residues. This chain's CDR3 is CASRGDRGTGELFF. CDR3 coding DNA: TGTGCCAGCAGAGGGGACAGGGGCACCGGGGAGCTGTTTTTT.